The 22 T cell receptor beta chains below come from one sample, sequenced in a study of blood T cell repertoires in COVID-19. Clones were read by immunoSEQ multiplex PCR, and TCRdb kept only the in-frame ones, dropping some. The profile covers approximately 290,000 clones, with 75% to 90% appearing a single time and approximately 12% taken by the ten largest. Specimen: peripheral blood. The receptors were sampled from a woman aged 55-70 years with acute or convalescent COVID-19.

This chain uses TRBV6-5 with TRBJ1-4; 8 nucleotides align to TRBD1. Trimming took 6 bases from V and 7 from J; bases not matched to a gene: 7. The CDR3 loop spans 14 amino acids. Germline CDR1 MNHEY, CDR2 SVGAGI. The CDR3 region has the DNA TGTGCCAGCAGATATCAGGGGGCGGGTGAAAAACTGTTTTTT. Residues: CASRYQGAGEKLFF.

CDR3 sequence reads: CASSEAGGSTDTQYF. The CDR3 nucleotides read TGTGCCAGCAGCGAAGCGGGGGGCAGCACAGATACGCAGTATTTT. J is TRBJ2-3 and V is TRBV9, with 9 positions matching TRBD2. Germline CDR1 is SGDLS and CDR2 is YYNGEE. The CDR3 runs to 15 residues. J gave up 0 bases and V 3 bases, and 2 bases lay outside the gene matches.

The V gene is TRBV25-1, the J gene TRBJ1-4; no definite D call. In germline, CDR1 is MGHDK, CDR2 SYGVNS. Trimming took 2 bases from V and 4 from J, leaving 14 bases between them. The CDR3 is 16 residues long. In DNA form, the CDR3 reads TGTGCCAGCAGTGAACCAAACCTGGGAGATAATGAAAAACTGTTTTTT. Encoded protein: CASSEPNLGDNEKLFF.

The V call is TRBV9, the J call TRBJ2-1; 7 nucleotides align to TRBD1. CDR3 length equals 13 residues. Germline loops: CDR1 SGDLS, CDR2 YYNGEE. Trimming took 2 bases from V and 6 from J; bases not matched to a gene: 2. The CDR3 DNA reads TGTGCCAGCAGCGTCAGGGGGAGCAATGAGCAGTTCTTC. Translation: CASSVRGSNEQFF. The entire variable domain, with the rest obtained from reference TRBV9 and TRBJ2-1, is as follows: DSGVTQTPKHLITATGQRVTLRCSPRSGDLSVYWYQQSLDQGLQFLIQYYNGEERAKGNILERFSAQQFPDLHSELNLSSLELGDSALYFCASSVRGSNEQFFGPGTRLTVL.

This clone is a singleton in its sample. J is TRBJ1-3 and V is TRBV7-9; 9 nucleotides match TRBD1. In germline, CDR1 is SEHNR, CDR2 FQNEAQ (reference sequence). The ends lost 6 bases at V and 0 bases at J; junction bases unmatched: 15. The CDR3 is made up of 19 amino acids. CDR3: CASSRGTGNIKSSGNTIYF. In nucleotides, the CDR3 is TGTGCCAGCAGTCGTGGGACAGGGAACATCAAGAGCTCTGGAAACACCATATATTTT.

This chain links TRBV18 with TRBJ1-2; D gene ambiguous. Trimming took 3 bases from V and 8 from J, leaving 16 bases between them. From germline, CDR1 is KGHSH and CDR2 LQKENI. CDR3 size: 14 residues. CDR3 protein: CASSPEDLARGYTF. As DNA, the CDR3 is TGTGCCAGCTCACCGGAGGACCTCGCAAGAGGCTACACCTTC.

The CDR3: CASSYGQAFTDTQYF. CDR3 DNA sequence: TGTGCCAGCAGTTACGGCCAGGCGTTCACAGATACGCAGTATTTT. The gene calls are TRBV6-5 and TRBJ2-3; D not certain. V shed 2 bases and J shed 2 bases, with 11 bases lying between them. Germline loops: CDR1 MNHEY, CDR2 SVGAGI. The CDR3 spans 15 residues.

V is TRBV27 and J is TRBJ2-1; TRBD1 matches at 8 bases. V lost 4 bases to trimming and J lost 6 bases; unmatched junction nucleotides: 8. The germline CDR1 and CDR2 sequences are MNHEY and SMNVEV (reference sequence). The CDR3 totals 15 residues. The CDR3 is CASSSYGQGGNEQFF. The CDR3 bases are TGTGCCAGCAGTTCCTATGGACAGGGTGGCAATGAGCAGTTCTTC.

The rearrangement joins TRBV2 to TRBJ2-3; 9 positions match TRBD2. Unmatched junction bases numbered 10, after V lost 3 bases and J lost 6 bases. Germline CDR1 is SNHLY and CDR2 is FYNNEI. This CDR3 spans 16 amino acids. The CDR3 coding sequence is TGTGCCAGCAGTGATAGGGGCGGGGGGGCCCCGGATACGCAGTATTTT. Protein product: CASSDRGGGAPDTQYF. Variable domain in full (rest from reference TRBV2 and TRBJ2-3): EPEVTQTPSHQVTQMGQEVILRCVPISNHLYFYWYRQILGQKVEFLVSFYNNEISEKSEIFDDQFSVERPDGSNFTLKIRSTKLEDSAMYFCASSDRGGGAPDTQYFGPGTRLTVL.

The chain combines TRBV28 with TRBJ1-2; possibly TRBD1 for D (5 bases). Germline lookup yields CDR1 MDHEN and CDR2 SYDVKM. CDR3 length equals 13 residues. With 6 bases removed from V and 4 bases from J, the gap between germline ends came to 12 bases. CDR3: CASRRQFLYGYTF. The CDR3 nucleotides are TGTGCCAGCAGAAGACAGTTCCTCTATGGCTACACCTTC.

The chain uses TRBV19 and TRBJ1-6; TRBD1 matches 8 bases. V lost 5 bases and J lost 9; bases outside the gene matches: 6. Germline CDR1 LNHDA, CDR2 SQIVND (reference sequence). The CDR3 is 14 amino acids. The CDR3 is CASSQGQGVSPLHF. The CDR3 nucleotides are TGTGCCAGTAGTCAAGGACAGGGAGTTTCACCCCTCCACTTT.

The rearrangement links TRBV24-1 to TRBJ2-7; D perhaps matches TRBD1 (6 bases). CDR3 size: 15 residues. Per the germline V gene, CDR1 is KGHDR and CDR2 is SFDVKD. Trimming removed 4 bases at V and 1 base at J, with 13 bases between. The CDR3 sequence: CATSDPDSKSYEQYF. In DNA, the CDR3 is TGTGCCACCAGTGACCCGGACAGTAAGTCCTACGAGCAGTACTTC.

On this clone itself: This CDR3 is also generated by other DNA sequences in the sample. The rearrangement uses TRBV7-3 and TRBJ1-2, with a weak D call TRBD1 (5 bases). This CDR3 spans 13 amino acids. V was trimmed by 5 bases and J by 2 bases, leaving 9 bases between them. CDR1 SGHTA and CDR2 FQGTGA come from the germline V gene. The CDR3 nucleotides read TGTGCCAGCAGCCGAGACAGAAACTATGGCTACACCTTC. Its translation: CASSRDRNYGYTF.

The chain is built from TRBV3-1 (or the pseudogene TRBV3-2) and TRBJ2-2, with TRBD2 identical over 13 bases. This CDR3 has 19 residues. Germline values: CDR1 LGHDT, CDR2 YNNKEL (reference sequence). J lost 2 bases, V lost 5 bases, and 11 bases had no gene match. This CDR3 reads CASSKAISGLAGNTGELFF. CDR3 DNA: TGTGCCAGCAGCAAGGCGATCTCGGGACTAGCGGGAAACACCGGGGAGCTGTTTTTT.

The chain is built from TRBV7-2 and TRBJ1-3, with TRBD1 as a possible D gene (5 bases). The CDR3 is 16 residues long. CDR1 and CDR2 (germline): SGHTA, FQGNSA. V shed 0 bases and J shed 2 bases, with 11 bases lying between them. This chain's CDR3 is CASSLAPGNPGNTIYF. In nucleotides, the CDR3 is TGTGCCAGCAGCTTAGCCCCAGGGAACCCTGGAAACACCATATATTTT.

The rearrangement links TRBV2 to TRBJ2-7; the D gene is possibly TRBD2 (6 bases). CDR3 length equals 16 residues. Germline V gene lookup returns CDR1 SNHLY and CDR2 FYNNEI. V was trimmed by 4 bases and J by 1 base, leaving 17 bases between them. CDR3 in amino acids: CASSGPGRGRSYEQYF. The CDR3 DNA sequence: TGTGCCAGCAGTGGGCCCGGGCGGGGCCGGTCCTACGAGCAGTACTTC.

The chain carries TRBV2 and TRBJ1-4; D is uncertain. Germline CDR1 and CDR2: SNHLY and FYNNEI. Between the trimmed V and J ends, which lost 2 bases and 8 bases, there was a span of 9 bases. The CDR3 spans 13 residues. This CDR3 is CASSESGREKLFF. In nucleotides, the CDR3 is TGTGCCAGCAGTGAATCGGGGAGAGAAAAACTGTTTTTT.

The V and J genes are TRBV2 and TRBJ1-4; D unresolved. CDR3 length: 12 amino acids. V gave up 6 bases and J gave up 7 bases, with 9 bases separating them. In germline, CDR1 is SNHLY, CDR2 FYNNEI. In nucleotides, the CDR3 is TGTGCCAGCAGCCAGGACTCTGAAAAACTGTTTTTT. Its translation is CASSQDSEKLFF.

The DNA of the CDR3 is TGTGCCAGCAGCCTCGGGGGAAGCGGGGGACAAGAGACCCAGTACTTC. This gives the protein CASSLGGSGGQETQYF. V gene TRBV9 combines with J gene TRBJ2-5; 8 bases agree with TRBD2. V shed 4 bases and J 2 bases; nucleotides not matched to a gene: 10. This CDR3 is 16 amino acids long. Germline V CDR1 and CDR2: SGDLS, YYNGEE.

V gene TRBV7-7 combines with J gene TRBJ2-7; 11 bases match TRBD1. J gave up 2 bases and V 5 bases, and 5 bases lay outside the gene matches. CDR3 length: 15 amino acids. The V gene's germline CDR1 is SSHAT and CDR2 FNYEAQ (reference sequence). CDR3 sequence: CASSLGTGGTYEQYF. The CDR3 nucleotides are TGTGCCAGCAGCCTTGGGACAGGGGGAACCTACGAGCAGTACTTC.

The rearrangement uses TRBV15 and TRBJ2-7; D perhaps matches TRBD1 (6 bases). The CDR3 runs 13 residues. V was trimmed by 0 bases and J by 6 bases, leaving 9 bases between them. CDR1 LNHNV and CDR2 YYDKDF come from the germline V gene (reference sequence). In DNA form, the CDR3 reads TGTGCCACCAGCAGAGATTTACAGGGCGAGCAGTACTTC. This translates into CATSRDLQGEQYF.

This chain uses TRBV5-1 with TRBJ2-3; D call uncertain. The V gene's germline CDR1 is SGHRS and CDR2 YFSETQ. The CDR3 loop spans 17 amino acids. V dropped 1 base and J dropped 0 bases, with 15 bases sitting between them. This chain's CDR3 is CASSLPLVTQSTDTQYF. As DNA, the CDR3 is TGCGCCAGCAGCTTGCCCCTCGTTACTCAAAGCACAGATACGCAGTATTTT.